The sequence of this TCR beta chain was determined in a study of a mutant IDH1 vaccine in newly diagnosed glioma. Study details: Week 35 held visit V12, while week 47 held visit V13.

V was pared by 4 bases and J by 0 bases, with 10 bases between. CDR1 is SNHLY, CDR2 FYNNEI, per germline. The CDR3 contains 15 residues. In the case of this clone: What it binds is not known.

Stated time point: week 35, safety follow-up. One vaccine dose held 300 ug of mutant IDH1 20-mer peptide and came with topical imiquimod. The donor cohort comprised cases of new WHO grade 3 or 4 IDH1-mutant, ATRX-lost astrocytoma. The table came from immunoSEQ multiplex PCR; TCRdb's copy has only in-frame clones and leaves some out. The sample consists of some 61,000 clones, less than 90% of them appearing once. The J gene is TRBJ1-3, the V gene TRBV2, with D perhaps TRBD1 (5 bases). Source: PBMCs, taken from a glioma patient whose treatment included an IDH1 peptide vaccine. The receptor comes from a man aged 18 to 29 with glioma. As DNA, the CDR3 is TGTGCCAGCAGTGGGGGCGGTACCTCTGGAAACACCATATATTTT. It codes for CASSGGGTSGNTIYF.